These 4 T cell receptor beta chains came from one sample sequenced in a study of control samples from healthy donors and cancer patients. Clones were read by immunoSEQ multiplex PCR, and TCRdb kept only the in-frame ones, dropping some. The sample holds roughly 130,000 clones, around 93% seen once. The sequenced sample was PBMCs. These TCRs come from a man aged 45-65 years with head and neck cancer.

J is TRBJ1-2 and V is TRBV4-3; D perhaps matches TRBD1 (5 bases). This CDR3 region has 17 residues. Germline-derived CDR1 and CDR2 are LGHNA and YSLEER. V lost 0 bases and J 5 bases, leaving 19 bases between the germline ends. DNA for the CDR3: TGCGCCAGCAGCCAAGATTCGTACGGGACGGTCCGATATGGCTACACCTTC. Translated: CASSQDSYGTVRYGYTF.

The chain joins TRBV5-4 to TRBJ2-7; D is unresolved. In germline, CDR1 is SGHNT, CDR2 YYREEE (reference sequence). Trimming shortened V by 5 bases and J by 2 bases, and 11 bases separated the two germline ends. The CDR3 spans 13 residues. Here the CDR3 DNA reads TGTGCCAGCAGTCGCGACGGCGCCTACGAGCAGTACTTC. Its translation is CASSRDGAYEQYF.

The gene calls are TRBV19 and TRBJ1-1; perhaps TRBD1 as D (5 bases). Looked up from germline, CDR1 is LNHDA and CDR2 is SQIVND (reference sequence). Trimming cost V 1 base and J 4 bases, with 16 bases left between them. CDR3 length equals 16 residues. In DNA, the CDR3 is TGTGCCAGTAGTATAGGGGGCGGGTTCGGGGGCACTGAAGCTTTCTTT. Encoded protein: CASSIGGGFGGTEAFF.

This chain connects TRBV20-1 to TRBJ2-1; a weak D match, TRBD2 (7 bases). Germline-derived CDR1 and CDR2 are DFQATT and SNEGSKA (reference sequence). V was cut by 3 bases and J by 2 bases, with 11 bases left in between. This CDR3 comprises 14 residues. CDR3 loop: CSASEGGAYNEQFF. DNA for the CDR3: TGCAGTGCTAGTGAGGGGGGGGCCTACAATGAGCAGTTCTTC.